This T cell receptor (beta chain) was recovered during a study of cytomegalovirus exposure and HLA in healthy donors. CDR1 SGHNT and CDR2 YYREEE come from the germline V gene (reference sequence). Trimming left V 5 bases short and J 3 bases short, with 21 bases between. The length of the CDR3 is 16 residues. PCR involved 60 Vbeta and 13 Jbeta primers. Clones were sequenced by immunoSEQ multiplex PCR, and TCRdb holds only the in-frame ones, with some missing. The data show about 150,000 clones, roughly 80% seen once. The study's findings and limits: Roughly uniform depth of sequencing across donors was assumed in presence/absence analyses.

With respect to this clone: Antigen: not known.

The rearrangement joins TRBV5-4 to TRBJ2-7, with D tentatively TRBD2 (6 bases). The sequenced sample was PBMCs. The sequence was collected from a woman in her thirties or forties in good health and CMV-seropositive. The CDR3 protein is CASSHGGGGAIYEQYF. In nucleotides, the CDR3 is TGTGCCAGCAGTCACGGCGGTGGCGGGGCAATCTACGAGCAGTACTTC. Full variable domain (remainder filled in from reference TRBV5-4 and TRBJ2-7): ETGVTQSPTHLIKTRGQQVTLRCSSQSGHNTVSWYQQALGQGPQFIFQYYREEENGRGNFPPRFSGLQFPNYSSELNVNALELDDSALYLCASSHGGGGAIYEQYFGPGTRLTVT.